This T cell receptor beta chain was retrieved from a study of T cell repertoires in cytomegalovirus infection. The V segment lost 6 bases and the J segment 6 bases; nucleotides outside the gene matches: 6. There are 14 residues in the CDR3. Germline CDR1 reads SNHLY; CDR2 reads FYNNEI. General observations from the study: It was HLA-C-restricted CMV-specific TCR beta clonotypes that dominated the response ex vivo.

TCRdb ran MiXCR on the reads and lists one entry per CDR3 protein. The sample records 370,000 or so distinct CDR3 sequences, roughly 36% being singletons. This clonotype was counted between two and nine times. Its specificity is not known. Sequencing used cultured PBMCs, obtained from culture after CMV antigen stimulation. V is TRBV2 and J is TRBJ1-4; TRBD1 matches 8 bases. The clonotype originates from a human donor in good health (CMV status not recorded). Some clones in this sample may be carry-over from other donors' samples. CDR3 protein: CASSATGVYEKLFF. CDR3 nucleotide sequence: TGTGCCAGCAGCGCGACAGGGGTATATGAAAAACTGTTTTTT. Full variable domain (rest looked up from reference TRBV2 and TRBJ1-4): EPEVTQTPSHQVTQMGQEVILRCVPISNHLYFYWYRQILGQKVEFLVSFYNNEISEKSEIFDDQFSVERPDGSNFTLKIRSTKLEDSAMYFCASSATGVYEKLFFGSGTQLSVL.